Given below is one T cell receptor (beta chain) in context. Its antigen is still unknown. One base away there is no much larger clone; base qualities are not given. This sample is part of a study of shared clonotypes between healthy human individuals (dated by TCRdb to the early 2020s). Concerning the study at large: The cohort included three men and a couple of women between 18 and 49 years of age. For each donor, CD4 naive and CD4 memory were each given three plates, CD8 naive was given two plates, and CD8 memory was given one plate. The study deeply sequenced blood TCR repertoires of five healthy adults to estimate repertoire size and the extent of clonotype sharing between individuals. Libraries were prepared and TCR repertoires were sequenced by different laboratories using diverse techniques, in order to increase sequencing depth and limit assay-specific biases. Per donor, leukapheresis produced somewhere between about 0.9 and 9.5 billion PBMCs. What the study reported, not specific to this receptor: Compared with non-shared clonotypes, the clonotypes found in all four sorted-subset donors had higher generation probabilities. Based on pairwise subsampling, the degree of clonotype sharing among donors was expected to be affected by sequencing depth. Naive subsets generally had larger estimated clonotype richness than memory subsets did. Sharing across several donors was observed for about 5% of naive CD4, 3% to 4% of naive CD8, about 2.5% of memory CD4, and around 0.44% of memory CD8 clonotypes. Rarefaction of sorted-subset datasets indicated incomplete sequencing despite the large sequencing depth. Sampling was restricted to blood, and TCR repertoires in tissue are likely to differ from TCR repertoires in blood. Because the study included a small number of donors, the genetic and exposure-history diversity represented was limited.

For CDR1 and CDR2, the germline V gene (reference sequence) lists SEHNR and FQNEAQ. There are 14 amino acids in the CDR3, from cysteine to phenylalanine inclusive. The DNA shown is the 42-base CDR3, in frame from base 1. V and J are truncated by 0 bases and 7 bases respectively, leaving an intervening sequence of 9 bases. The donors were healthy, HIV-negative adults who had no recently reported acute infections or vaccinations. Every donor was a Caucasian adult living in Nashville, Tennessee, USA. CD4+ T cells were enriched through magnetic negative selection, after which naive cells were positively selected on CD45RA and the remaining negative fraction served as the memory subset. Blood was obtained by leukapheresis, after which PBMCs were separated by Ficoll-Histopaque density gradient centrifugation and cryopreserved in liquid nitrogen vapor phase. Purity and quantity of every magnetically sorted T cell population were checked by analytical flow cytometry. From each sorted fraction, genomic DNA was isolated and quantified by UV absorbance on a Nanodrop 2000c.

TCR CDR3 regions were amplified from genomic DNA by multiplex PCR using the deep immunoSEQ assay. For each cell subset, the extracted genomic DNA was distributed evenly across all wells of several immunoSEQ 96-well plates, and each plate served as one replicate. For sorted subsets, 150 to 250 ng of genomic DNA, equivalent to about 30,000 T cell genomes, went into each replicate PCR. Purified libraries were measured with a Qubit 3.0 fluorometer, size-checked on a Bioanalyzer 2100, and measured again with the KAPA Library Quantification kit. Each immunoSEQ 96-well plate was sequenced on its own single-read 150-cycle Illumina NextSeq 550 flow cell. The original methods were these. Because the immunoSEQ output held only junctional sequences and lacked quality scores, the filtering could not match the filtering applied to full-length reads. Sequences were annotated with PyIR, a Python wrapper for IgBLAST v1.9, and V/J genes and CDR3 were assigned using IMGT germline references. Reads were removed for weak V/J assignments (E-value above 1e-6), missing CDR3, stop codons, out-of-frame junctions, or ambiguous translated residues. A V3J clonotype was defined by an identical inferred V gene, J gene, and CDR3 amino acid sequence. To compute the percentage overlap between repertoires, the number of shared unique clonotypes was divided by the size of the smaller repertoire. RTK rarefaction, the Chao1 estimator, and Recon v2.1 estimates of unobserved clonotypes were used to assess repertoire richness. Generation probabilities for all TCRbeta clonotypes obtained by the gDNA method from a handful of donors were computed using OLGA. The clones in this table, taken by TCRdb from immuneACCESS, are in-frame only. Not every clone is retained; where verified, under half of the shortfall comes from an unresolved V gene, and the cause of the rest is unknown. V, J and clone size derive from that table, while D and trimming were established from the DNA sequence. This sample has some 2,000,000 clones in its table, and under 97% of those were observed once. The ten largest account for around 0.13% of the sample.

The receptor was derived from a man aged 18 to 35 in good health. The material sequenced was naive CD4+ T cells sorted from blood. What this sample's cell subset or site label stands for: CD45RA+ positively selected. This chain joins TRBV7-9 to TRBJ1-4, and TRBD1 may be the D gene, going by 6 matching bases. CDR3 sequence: CASSLASGVEKLFF. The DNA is TGTGCCAGCAGCTTAGCGTCAGGGGTTGAAAAACTGTTTTTT.